This TCR beta chain came from a study of blood T cell repertoires in COVID-19. Study-level information: The United States, Italy and Spain provided the acute and convalescent COVID-19 samples. T cells, B-cell-depleted T cells, or PBMCs provided the cDNA or gDNA that served as material.

In the source study's methods: Amplification of reference gene primers provided the estimated nucleated cell counts. TCRdb keeps only in-frame clones here, not all; method: immunoSEQ multiplex PCR. V and J calls plus clone size are reproduced from that table; the DNA served to infer D and trimming. The sample lists 110,000 to 150,000 clones, around 83% occurring once. CDR1 is SGHRS and CDR2 is YFSETQ in the germline V gene. CDR3 length equals 15 residues. Trimming took 0 bases from V and 0 from J, leaving 10 bases between them. This TCR came from a woman older than 75 with acute or convalescent COVID-19. The V gene is TRBV5-1, the J gene TRBJ2-7; D is unresolved. The specimen was peripheral blood. The CDR3 coding sequence is TGCGCCAGCAGCTTGGGCCAGGCAAGCTCCTACGAGCAGTACTTC. This codes for CASSLGQASSYEQYF.